Here is one T cell receptor (beta chain) with its context. Its antigen is currently unknown. The data stem from a study of cytomegalovirus exposure and HLA in healthy donors. General study findings and limits: Three of the chains that were CMV-associated were confirmed in vitro to be specific for CMV antigens.

Sequenced by immunoSEQ multiplex PCR; TCRdb stores in-frame clones only, minus some. The sample consists of over 200,000 clones, about 91% of them appearing once. Germline V gives CDR1 SGHVS, CDR2 FNYEAQ. The CDR3 covers 14 residues. The TCR sequence derives from a woman aged 18 to 35 in good health and CMV-seronegative. The sequenced sample was PBMCs. The chain recombines TRBV7-6 with TRBJ2-5; D gene uncertain. The last part of the DNA fits TRBJ2-7 better; the J call may be wrong. The CDR3: CASSLSASSYEQYF. The CDR3 nucleotides read TGTGCCAGCAGCTTGAGCGCGAGCTCCTACGAGCAGTACTTC.